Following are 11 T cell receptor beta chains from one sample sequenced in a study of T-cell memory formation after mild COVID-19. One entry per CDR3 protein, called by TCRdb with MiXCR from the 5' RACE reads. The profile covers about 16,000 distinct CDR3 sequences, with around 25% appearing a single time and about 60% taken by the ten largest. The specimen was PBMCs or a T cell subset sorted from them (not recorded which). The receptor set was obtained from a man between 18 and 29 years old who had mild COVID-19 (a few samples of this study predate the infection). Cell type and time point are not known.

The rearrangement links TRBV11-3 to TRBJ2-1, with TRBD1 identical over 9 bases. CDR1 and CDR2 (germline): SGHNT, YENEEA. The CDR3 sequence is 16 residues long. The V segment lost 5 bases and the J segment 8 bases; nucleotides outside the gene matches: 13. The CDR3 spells CASSLLPGQGYDEQFF. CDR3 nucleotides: TGTGCCAGCAGCCTATTACCGGGACAGGGATATGATGAGCAGTTCTTC.

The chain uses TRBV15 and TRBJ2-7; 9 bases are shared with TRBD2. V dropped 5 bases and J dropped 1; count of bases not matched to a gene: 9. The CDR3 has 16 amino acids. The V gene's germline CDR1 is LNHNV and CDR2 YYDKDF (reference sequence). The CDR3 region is CATSEGVAGASYEQYF. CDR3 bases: TGTGCCACCAGCGAGGGGGTAGCGGGGGCATCCTACGAGCAGTACTTC.

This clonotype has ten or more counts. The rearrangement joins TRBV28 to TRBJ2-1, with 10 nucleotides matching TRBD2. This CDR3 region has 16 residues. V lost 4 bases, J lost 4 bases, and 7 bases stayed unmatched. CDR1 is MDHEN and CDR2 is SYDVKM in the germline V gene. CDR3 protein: CASSWATSGEYNEQFF. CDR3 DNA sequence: TGTGCCAGCAGTTGGGCTACTAGCGGGGAGTACAATGAGCAGTTCTTC.

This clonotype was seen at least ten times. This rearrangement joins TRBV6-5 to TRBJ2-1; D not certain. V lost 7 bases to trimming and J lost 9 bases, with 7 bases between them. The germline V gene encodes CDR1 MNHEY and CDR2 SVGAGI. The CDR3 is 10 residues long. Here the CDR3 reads CASTGSEQFF. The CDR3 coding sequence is TGTGCCAGCACGGGCAGTGAGCAGTTCTTC.

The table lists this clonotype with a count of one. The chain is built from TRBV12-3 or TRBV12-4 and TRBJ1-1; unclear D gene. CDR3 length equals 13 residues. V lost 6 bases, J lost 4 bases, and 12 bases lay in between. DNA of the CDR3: TGTGCCAGCAGCCCAGATCGTCCCACTGAAGCTTTCTTT. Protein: CASSPDRPTEAFF.

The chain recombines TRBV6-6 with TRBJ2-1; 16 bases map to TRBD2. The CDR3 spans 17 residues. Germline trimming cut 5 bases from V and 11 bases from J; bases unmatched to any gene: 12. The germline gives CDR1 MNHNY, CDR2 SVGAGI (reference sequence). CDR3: CASSNLPGLAGGEKQFF. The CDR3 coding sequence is TGTGCCAGCAGTAACCTTCCGGGACTAGCGGGAGGGGAGAAGCAGTTCTTC.

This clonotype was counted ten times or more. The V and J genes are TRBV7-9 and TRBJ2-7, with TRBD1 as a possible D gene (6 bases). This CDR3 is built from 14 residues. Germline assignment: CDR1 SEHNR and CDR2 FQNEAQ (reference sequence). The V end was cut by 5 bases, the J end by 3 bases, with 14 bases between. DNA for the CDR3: TGTGCCAGCAGCCCCTGGGACACAAACTACGAGCAGTACTTC. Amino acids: CASSPWDTNYEQYF. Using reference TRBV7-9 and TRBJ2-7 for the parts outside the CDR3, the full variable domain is DTGVSQNPRHKITKRGQNVTFRCDPISEHNRLYWYRQTLGQGPEFLTYFQNEAQLEKSRLLSDRFSAERPKGSFSTLEIQRTEQGDSAMYLCASSPWDTNYEQYFGPGTRLTVT.

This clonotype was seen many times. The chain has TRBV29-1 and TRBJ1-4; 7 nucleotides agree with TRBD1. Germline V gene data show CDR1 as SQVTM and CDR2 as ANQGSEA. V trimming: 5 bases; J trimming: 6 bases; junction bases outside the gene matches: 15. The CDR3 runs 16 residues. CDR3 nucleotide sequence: TGCAGCGTTCGGTTAATGAAGACAGGGCAAGATGAAAAACTGTTTTTT. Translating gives CSVRLMKTGQDEKLFF.

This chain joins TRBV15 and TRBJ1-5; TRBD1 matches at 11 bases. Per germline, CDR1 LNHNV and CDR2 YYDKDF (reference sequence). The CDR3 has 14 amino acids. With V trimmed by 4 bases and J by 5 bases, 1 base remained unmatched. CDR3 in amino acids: CATSKGQGDQPQHF. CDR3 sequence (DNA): TGTGCCACCAGCAAGGGACAGGGGGATCAGCCCCAGCATTTT.

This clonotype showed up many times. In DNA, the CDR3 is TGTGCCAGCAGCTACCGAGGAGCCAAAAACATTCAGTACTTC. It specifies CASSYRGAKNIQYF. The chain couples TRBV7-2 to TRBJ2-4; D remains ambiguous. In germline, CDR1 is SGHTA, CDR2 FQGNSA. This CDR3 is 14 amino acids long. Trimming stripped 4 bases from V and 0 bases from J, with 7 bases between.

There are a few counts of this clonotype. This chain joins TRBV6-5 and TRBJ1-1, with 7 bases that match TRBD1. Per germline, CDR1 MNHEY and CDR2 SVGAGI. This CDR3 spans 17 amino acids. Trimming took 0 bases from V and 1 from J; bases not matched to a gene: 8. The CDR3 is CASSYSYRGARNTEAFF. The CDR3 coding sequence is TGTGCCAGCAGTTACTCATACAGGGGAGCGAGGAACACTGAAGCTTTCTTT.